This T cell receptor beta chain was found in a study of cytomegalovirus exposure and HLA in healthy donors. Use of 60 Vbeta and 13 Jbeta primers characterized the PCR. Some clones are missing from TCRdb's copy, which holds only in-frame ones; the method was immunoSEQ multiplex PCR. Here the sample spans roughly 200,000 clones, roughly 70% being singletons. CDR1 is SGHVS and CDR2 is FNYEAQ in the germline V gene. The length of the CDR3 is 17 residues. Study results and caveats: HLA restriction was apparent for most CMV-associated TCR beta chains in a later analysis. Common viral pathogens (according to a later analysis) appeared linked to several of the most significant clusters.

In the case of this clone: Its specificity is unknown.

V gene TRBV7-6 combines with J gene TRBJ2-5; a possible D gene is TRBD2 (6 bases). The J call is uncertain, as TRBJ2-7 better fits the DNA end. The clonotype comes from a woman in her twenties or thirties in good health and CMV-seronegative. Sequenced material: PBMCs. This chain's CDR3 is CASSLGAGAGTSYEQYF. CDR3 DNA: TGTGCCAGCAGCTTAGGGGCTGGGGCGGGGACCTCCTACGAGCAGTACTTC.